This TCR beta chain was found in a study of T cells in Graves' hyperthyroidism and ophthalmopathy. RNA transcripts were the template for amplifying TCR beta CDR3 regions. A set of HTBI primers served as the primers for a first-round RT-PCR of the TCR CDR3. A single record per CDR3 protein comes from TCRdb applying MiXCR to the multiplex PCR reads. The sample lists roughly 740,000 distinct CDR3 sequences, about a sixth occurring once. This clonotype was picked up a small number of times. V was clipped by 0 bases and J by 7 bases, with 11 bases between them. Germline V CDR1 and CDR2: SGDLS, YYNGEE. The CDR3 loop spans 14 amino acids.

Sequencing was carried out using blood. The chain combines TRBV9 with TRBJ2-1; unclear D gene. This clonotype originated in a man between 18 and 35 years old with Graves' hyperthyroidism. CDR3 protein: CASSVGSGFNEQFF. CDR3 sequence (DNA): TGTGCCAGCAGCGTAGGGTCCGGGTTTAATGAGCAGTTCTTC.